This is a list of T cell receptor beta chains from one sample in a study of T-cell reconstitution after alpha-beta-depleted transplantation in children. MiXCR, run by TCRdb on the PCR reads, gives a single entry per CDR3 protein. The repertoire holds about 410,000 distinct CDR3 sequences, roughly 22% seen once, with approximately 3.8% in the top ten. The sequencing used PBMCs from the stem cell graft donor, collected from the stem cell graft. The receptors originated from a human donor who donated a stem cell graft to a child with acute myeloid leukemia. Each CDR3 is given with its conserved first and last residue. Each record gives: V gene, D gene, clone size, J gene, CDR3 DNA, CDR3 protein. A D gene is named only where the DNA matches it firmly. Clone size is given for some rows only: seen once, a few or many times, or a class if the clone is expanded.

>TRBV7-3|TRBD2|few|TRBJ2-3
TGTGCCAGCAGCTTAAACGGCGGGAGGGCGGTAGATACGCAGTATTTT
CASSLNGGRAVDTQYF
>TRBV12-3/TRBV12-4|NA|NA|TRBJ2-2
TGTGCCAGCACACGGAGCGACAGCGGGGAGCTGTTTTTT
CASTRSDSGELFF
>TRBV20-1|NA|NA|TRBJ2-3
TGCAGTGCTAGGGTATATACGTCGTGGGGGCGGCAGTATTTT
CSARVYTSWGRQYF
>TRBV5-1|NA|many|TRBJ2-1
TGTGCCAGCAGCTTGCAGTACAATGAGCAGTTCTTC
CASSLQYNEQFF
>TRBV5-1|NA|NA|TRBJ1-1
TGCGCCAGCAGCCCTGGGGGGTCGGCTGACACTGAAGCTTTCTTT
CASSPGGSADTEAFF
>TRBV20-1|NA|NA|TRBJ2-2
TGCAGTGCTAGAGACAGGGCCCCGGGTACCGGGGAGCTGTTTTTT
CSARDRAPGTGELFF
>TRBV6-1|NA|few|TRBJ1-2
TGTGCCAGCAGTGAAGCGAGAGGGCCCGGCTACACCTTC
CASSEARGPGYTF
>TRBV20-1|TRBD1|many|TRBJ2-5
TGCAGTGTCTCGACAGGGGGCCAAGAGACCCAGTACTTC
CSVSTGGQETQYF
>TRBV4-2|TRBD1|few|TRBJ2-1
TGTGCCAGCAGCCCCCCCGGGACAGACTTTCAGAATGAGCAGTTCTTC
CASSPPGTDFQNEQFF
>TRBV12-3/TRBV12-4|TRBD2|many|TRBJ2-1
TGTGCCAGCAGGGGCGGGAGGGCCAATAATGAGCAGTTCTTC
CASRGGRANNEQFF
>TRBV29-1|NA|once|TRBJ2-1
TGCAGCGGCATCAGGGGCTCCTACAATGAGCAGTTCTTC
CSGIRGSYNEQFF
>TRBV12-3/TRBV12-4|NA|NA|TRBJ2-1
TGTGCCAGCAGTTTAATCAGTACTAGCACCAATGAGCAGTTCTTC
CASSLISTSTNEQFF
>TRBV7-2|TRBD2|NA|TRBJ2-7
TGTGCCAGCAGCTTAGCCGGGACTAGCCGGGAGCAGTACTTC
CASSLAGTSREQYF
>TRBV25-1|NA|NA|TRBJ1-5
TGTGCCAGCAGTGATCTCGGTAGGACTCAGCCCCAGCATTTT
CASSDLGRTQPQHF
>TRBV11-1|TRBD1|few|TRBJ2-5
TGTGCCAGCAGCTTGTCCCACGGTGAGACAGGGGGCAGCCCTGAAGAGACCCAGTACTTC
CASSLSHGETGGSPEETQYF
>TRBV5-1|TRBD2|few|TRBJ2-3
TGCGCCAGCAGCGACGCTAGCGGGAGATGGATAGATACGCAGTATTTT
CASSDASGRWIDTQYF
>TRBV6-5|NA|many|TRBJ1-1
TGTGCCAGCAGTCGGGGGGCGGCAGGCACTGAAGCTTTCTTT
CASSRGAAGTEAFF
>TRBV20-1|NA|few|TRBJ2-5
TGCAGTGCTACCCTCCTCGGACCCCCGACCCAAGAGACCCAGTACTTC
CSATLLGPPTQETQYF
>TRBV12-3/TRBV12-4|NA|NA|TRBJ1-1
TGTGCCAGCAGTTTCACTAGGCAGCGGGGGACGAACACTGAAGCTTTCTTT
CASSFTRQRGTNTEAFF
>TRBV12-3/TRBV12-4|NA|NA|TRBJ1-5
TGTGCCAGCAGTTTAATGGGGGGCGCGTTCGCCACTCAGCCCCAGCATTTT
CASSLMGGAFATQPQHF
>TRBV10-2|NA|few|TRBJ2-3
TGCGCCAGCAGTGAGCCCCGGCTCGGGATAGATACGCAGTATTTT
CASSEPRLGIDTQYF
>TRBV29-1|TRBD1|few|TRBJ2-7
TGCAGCGTTGAAGGTGACAGGGCCGAGCAGTACTTC
CSVEGDRAEQYF